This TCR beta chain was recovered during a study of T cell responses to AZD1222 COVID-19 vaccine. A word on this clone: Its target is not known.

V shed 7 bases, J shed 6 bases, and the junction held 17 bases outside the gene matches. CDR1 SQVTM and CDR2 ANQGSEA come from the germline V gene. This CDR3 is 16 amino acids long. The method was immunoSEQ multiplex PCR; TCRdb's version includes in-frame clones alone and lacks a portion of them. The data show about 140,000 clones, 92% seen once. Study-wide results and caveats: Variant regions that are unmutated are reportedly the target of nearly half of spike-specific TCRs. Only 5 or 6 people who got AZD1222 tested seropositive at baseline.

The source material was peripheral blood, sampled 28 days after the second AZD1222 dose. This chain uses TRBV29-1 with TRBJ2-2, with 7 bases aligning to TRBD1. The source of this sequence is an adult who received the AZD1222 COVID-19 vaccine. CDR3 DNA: TGCAGCGCCTCGGATCCCAGGGGGAGTCCCTCCGGGGAGCTGTTTTTT. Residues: CSASDPRGSPSGELFF.